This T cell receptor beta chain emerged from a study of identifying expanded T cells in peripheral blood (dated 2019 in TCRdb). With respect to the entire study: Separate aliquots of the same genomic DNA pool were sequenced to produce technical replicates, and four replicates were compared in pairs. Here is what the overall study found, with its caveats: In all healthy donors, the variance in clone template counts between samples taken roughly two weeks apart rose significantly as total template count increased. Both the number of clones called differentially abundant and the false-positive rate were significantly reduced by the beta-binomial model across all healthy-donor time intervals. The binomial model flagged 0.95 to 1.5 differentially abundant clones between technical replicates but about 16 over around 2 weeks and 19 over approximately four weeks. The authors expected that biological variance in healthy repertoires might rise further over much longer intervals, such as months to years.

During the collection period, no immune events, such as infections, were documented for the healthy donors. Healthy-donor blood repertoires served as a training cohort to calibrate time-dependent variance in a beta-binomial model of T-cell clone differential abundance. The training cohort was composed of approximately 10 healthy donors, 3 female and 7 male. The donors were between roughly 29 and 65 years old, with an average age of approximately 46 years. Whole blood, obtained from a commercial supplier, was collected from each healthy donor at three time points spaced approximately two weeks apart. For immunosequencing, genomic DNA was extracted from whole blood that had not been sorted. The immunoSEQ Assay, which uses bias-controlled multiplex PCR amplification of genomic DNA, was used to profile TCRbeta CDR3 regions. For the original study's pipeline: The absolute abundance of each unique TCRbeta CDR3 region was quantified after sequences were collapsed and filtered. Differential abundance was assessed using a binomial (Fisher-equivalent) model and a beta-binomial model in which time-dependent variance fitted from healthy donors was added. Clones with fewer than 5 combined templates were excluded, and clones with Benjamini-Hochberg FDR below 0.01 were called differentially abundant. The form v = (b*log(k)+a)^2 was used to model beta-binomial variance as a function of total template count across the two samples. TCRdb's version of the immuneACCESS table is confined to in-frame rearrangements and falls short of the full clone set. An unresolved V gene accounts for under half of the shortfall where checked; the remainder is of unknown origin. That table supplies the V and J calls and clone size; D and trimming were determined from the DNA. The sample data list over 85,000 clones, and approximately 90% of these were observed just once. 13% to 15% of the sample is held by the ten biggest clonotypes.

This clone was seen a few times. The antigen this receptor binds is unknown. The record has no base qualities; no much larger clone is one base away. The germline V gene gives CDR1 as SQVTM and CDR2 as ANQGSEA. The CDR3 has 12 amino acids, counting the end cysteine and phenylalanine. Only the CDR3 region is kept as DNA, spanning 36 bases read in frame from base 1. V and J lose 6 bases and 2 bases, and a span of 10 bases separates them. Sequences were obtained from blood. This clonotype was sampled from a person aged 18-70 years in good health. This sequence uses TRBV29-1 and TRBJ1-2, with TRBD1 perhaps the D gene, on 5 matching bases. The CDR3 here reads CSVGGVNYGYTF. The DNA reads TGCAGCGTCGGGGGAGTAAACTATGGCTACACCTTC.